These T cell receptor beta chains were read from a single sample in a study of T cells in Graves' hyperthyroidism and ophthalmopathy. TCRdb independently ran MiXCR on the multiplex PCR reads; one entry per CDR3 protein. The sample gives some 300,000 distinct CDR3 sequences, about 15% of which show up once; approximately 35% is in the top ten. The sequenced material came from blood. All receptors derive from a man between 25 and 39 years old with Graves' hyperthyroidism. Both conserved end residues are trimmed from each CDR3. Clone size is not always given. Where it is, it says once, few, many or a class for expanded clones.

TRBJ2-7 | NA | TRBV6-2/TRBV6-3 | ASSTPREGLYEQY
TRBJ1-5 | many | TRBV2 | ASTLGMTSNQPQH
TRBJ2-1 | NA | TRBV20-1 | SASQRERENEQF
TRBJ2-5 | many | TRBV12-3/TRBV12-4 | ASQPGGQETQY
TRBJ2-1 | many | TRBV7-2 | ASSLQRSTNEQF
TRBJ1-3 | NA | TRBV9 | ASSVRTGGSGTIY
TRBJ1-4 | many | TRBV28 | ASSPRSANEKLF
TRBJ2-3 | many | TRBV3-1 | ASRGPPDTQY
TRBJ1-3 | NA | TRBV13 | ASSREQGTGNTIY
TRBJ2-7 | many | TRBV11-2 | ASSFPRFPYEQY
TRBJ2-1 | NA | TRBV29-1 | SVGTLRGNEQF
TRBJ2-7 | many | TRBV2 | ASSGSPYEQY
TRBJ2-1 | many | TRBV11-1 | ASSVGRGWDEQF
TRBJ1-1 | many | TRBV6-1 | ASSYNRNTEAF
TRBJ1-2 | NA | TRBV5-1 | ASSSRLPWWGTRLYGYT
TRBJ2-7 | NA | TRBV12-3/TRBV12-4 | ASRYGQGLYEQY
TRBJ1-2 | few | TRBV15 | ATSRVQGYGYT
TRBJ2-7 | many | TRBV20-1 | SARGQAYEQY
TRBJ1-5 | many | TRBV7-8 | ASSLFYAEDQPQH
TRBJ2-2 | few | TRBV6-5 | ASSYSRRGNTGELF
TRBJ2-6 | NA | TRBV3-1 | ASSQRLAGRSGANVLT
TRBJ2-2 | few | TRBV29-1 | SVRTLQNTGELF
TRBJ2-3 | many | TRBV20-1 | SASGTGGTDTQY
TRBJ2-2 | many | TRBV24-1 | ATSLGGSGNTGELF
TRBJ2-7 | NA | TRBV5-1 | ASSLAQQGLEQY
TRBJ2-2 | NA | TRBV14 | AGSQVTPLALGWLSNTGELF
TRBJ2-7 | NA | TRBV20-1 | SATGLAGGVENEQY
TRBJ2-3 | few | TRBV6-1 | ASRSLVETQY
TRBJ2-5 | many | TRBV27 | ASSPPPWLAGGAETQY
TRBJ2-1 | many | TRBV13 | ASSFTGAAYNEQF
TRBJ1-2 | few | TRBV5-1 | ASSLGGVTGYT
TRBJ2-5 | many | TRBV3-1 | ASKLADQETQY
TRBJ1-3 | few | TRBV19 | ASSIGHFSGNTIY
TRBJ2-1 | many | TRBV6-2/TRBV6-3 | ASSQGQEQF
TRBJ2-5 | many | TRBV11-2 | ASSPSGSPGGTQY
TRBJ2-7 | many | TRBV3-1 | ASSPRPGQATAYEQY
TRBJ1-5 | many | TRBV20-1 | SATLAGSRNQPQH
TRBJ2-1 | NA | TRBV19 | ASSIGVASYNEQF
TRBJ2-1 | few | TRBV24-1 | ATSDRVPSGRTHEQF
TRBJ2-2 | medium-sized | TRBV7-9 | ASSQTDRPGELF
TRBJ2-3 | many | TRBV6-1 | ASSEGVSGDTQY
TRBJ1-1 | NA | TRBV5-1 | ASSLVGGNAEAF
TRBJ2-5 | many | TRBV7-2 | ASSRVTGGETQY
TRBJ2-5 | many | TRBV3-1 | ASRMSAETQY
TRBJ1-2 | NA | TRBV3-1 | ASSHNTGWKNGYT
TRBJ1-1 | many | TRBV5-1 | ASSLGGQNTEAF
TRBJ2-2 | NA | TRBV28 | ASSLKMELTNTGELF
TRBJ1-4 | many | TRBV7-2 | ASRPPPGQGNEKLF
TRBJ2-5 | NA | TRBV20-1 | SARETQETQY
TRBJ1-5 | NA | TRBV5-8 | ASSLEGRENQPQH
TRBJ2-3 | NA | TRBV20-1 | SAKTGTSGSGDTQY